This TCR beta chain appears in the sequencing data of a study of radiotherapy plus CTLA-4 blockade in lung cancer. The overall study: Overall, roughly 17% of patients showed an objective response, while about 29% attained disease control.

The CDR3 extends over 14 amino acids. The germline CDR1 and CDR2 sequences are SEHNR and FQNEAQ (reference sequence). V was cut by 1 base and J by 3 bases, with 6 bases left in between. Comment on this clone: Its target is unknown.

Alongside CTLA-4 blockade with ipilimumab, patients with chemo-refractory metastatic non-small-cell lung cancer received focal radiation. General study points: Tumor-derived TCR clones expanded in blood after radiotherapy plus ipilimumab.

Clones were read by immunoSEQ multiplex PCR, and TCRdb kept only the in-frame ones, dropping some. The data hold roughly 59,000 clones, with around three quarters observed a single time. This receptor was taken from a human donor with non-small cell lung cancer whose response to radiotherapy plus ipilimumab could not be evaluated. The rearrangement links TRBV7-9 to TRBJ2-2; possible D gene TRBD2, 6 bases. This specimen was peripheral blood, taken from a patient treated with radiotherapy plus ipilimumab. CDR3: CASSLGEDTGELFF. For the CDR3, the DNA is TGTGCCAGCAGCTTAGGGGAGGACACCGGGGAGCTGTTTTTT.